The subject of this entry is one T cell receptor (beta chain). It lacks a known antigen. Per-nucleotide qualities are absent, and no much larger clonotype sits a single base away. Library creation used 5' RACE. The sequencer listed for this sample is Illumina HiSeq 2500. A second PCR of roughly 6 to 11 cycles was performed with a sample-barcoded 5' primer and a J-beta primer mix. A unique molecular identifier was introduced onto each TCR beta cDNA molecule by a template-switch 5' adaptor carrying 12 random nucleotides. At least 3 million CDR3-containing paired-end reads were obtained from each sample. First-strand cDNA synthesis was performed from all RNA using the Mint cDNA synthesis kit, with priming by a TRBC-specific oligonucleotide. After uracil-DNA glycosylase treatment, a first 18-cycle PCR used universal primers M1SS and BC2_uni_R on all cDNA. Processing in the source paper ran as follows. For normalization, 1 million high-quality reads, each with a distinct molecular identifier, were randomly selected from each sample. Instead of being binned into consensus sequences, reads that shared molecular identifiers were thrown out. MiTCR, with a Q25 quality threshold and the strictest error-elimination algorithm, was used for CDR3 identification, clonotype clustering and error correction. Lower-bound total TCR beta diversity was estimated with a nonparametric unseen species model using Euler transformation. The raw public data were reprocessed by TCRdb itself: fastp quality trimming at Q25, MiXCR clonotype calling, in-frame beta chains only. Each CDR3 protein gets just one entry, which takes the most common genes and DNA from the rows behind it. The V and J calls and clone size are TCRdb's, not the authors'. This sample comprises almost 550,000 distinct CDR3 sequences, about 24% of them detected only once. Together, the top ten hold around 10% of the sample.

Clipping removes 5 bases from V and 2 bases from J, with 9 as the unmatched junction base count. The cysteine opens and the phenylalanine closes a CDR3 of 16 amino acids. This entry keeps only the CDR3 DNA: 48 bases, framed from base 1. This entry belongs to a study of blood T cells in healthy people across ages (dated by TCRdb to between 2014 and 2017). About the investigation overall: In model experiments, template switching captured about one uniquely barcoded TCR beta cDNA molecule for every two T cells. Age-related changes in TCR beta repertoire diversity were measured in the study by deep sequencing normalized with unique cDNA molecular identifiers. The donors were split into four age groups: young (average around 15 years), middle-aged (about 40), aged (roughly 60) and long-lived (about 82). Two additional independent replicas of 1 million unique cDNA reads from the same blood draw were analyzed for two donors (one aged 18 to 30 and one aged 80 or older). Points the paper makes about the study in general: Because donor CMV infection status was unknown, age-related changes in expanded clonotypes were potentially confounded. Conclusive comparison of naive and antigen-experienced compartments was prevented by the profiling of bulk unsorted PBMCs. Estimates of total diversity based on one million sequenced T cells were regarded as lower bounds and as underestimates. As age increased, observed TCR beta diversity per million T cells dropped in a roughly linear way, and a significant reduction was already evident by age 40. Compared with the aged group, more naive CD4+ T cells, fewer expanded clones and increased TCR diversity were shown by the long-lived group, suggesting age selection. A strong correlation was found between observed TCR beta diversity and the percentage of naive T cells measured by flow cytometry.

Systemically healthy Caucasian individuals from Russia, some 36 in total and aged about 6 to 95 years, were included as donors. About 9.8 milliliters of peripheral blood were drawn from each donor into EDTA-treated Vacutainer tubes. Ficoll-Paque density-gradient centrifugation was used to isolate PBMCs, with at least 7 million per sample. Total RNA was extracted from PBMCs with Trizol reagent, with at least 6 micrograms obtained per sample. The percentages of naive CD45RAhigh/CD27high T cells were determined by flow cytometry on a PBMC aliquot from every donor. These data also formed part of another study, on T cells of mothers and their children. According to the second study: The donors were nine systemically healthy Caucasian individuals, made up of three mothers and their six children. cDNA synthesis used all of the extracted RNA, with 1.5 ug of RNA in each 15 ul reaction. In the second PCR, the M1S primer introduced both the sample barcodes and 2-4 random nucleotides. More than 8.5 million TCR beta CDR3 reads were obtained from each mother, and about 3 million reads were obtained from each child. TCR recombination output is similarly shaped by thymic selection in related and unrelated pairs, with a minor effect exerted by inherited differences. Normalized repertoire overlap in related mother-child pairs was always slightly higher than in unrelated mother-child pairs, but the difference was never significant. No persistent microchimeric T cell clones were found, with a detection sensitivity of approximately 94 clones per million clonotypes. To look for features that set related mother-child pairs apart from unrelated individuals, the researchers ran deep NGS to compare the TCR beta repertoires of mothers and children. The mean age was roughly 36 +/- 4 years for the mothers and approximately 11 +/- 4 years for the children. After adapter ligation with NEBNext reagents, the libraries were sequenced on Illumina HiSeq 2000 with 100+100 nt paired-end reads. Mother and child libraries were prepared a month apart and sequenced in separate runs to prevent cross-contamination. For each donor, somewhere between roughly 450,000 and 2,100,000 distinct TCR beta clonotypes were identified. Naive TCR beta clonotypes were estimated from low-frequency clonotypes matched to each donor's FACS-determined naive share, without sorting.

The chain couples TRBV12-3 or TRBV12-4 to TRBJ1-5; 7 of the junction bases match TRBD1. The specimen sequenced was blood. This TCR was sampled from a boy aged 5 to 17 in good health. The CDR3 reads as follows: CASSVTQGMGNQPQHF. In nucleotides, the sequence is TGTGCCAGCAGTGTAACACAGGGGATGGGCAATCAGCCCCAGCATTTT.